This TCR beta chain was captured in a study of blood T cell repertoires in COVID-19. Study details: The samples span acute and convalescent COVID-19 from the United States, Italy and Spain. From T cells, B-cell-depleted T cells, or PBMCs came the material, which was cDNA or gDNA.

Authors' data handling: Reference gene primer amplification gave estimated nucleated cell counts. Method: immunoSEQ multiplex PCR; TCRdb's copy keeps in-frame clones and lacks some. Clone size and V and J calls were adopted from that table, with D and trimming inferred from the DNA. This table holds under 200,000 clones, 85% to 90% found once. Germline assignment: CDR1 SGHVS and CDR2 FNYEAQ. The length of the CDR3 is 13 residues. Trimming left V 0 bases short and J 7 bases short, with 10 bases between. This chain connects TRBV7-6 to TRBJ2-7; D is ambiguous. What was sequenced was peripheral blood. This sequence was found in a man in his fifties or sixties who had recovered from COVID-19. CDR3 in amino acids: CASSLAPLAEQYF. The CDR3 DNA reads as TGTGCCAGCAGCTTAGCCCCCCTGGCTGAGCAGTACTTC.